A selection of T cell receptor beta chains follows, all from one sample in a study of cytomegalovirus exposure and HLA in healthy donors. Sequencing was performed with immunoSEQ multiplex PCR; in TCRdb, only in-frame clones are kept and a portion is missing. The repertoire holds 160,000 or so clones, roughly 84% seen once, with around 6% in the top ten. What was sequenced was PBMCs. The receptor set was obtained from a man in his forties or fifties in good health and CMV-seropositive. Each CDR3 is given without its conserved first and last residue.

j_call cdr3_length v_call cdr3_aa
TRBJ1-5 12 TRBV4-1 ASSPGQGQVPQH
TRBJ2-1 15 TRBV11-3 ASSLDGGFSSYNEQF
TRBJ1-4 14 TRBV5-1 ASSFGSLQPNEKLF
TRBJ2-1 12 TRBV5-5 ASSLVAAYNEQF
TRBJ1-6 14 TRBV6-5 ASSYSTSGDDSPLH
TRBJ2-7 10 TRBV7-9 ASSLGRDEQY
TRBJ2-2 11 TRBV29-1 SVTTALDVELF
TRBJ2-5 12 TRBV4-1 ASSQDLRRETQY
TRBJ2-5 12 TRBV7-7 ASARQGLGETQY
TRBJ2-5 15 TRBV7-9 ASSFLPGLAVGETQY
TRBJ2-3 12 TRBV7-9 ASSLRAPPDTQY
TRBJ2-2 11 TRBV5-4 ASSLPQGGELF
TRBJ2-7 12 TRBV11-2 ASSLGGSSYEQY
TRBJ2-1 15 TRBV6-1 ASSGGVDRGTYNEQF
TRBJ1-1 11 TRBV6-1 ASKTGINTEAF
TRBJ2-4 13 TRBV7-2 ASSLRSRGADIQY
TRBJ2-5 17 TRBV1 TSSQERGTIPGVRETQY
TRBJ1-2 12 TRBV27 ASSYGTDRGDYT
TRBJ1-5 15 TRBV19 ASSVSGTGGLNQPQH
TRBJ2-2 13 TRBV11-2 ASSSGLAWAGELF
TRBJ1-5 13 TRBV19 ASSPLAYSNQPQH
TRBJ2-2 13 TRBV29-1 SVILGQGNTGELF